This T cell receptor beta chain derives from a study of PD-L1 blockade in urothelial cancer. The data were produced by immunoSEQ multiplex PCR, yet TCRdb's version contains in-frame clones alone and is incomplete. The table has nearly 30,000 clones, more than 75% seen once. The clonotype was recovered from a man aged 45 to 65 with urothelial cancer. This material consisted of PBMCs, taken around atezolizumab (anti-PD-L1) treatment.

The DNA of the CDR3 is TGTGCCAGCAGCTTAAGAGTAGGACTAGCGGCTACCACAGATACGCAGTATTTT. Protein product: CASSLRVGLAATTDTQYF. The chain uses TRBV11-2 and TRBJ2-3; TRBD2 matches at 10 bases. The CDR3 contains 18 residues. J was trimmed by 2 bases and V by 2 bases; bases with no gene match: 10. Looked up from germline, CDR1 is SGHAT and CDR2 is FQNNGV.